This T cell receptor (beta chain) was observed in a study of cytomegalovirus exposure and HLA in healthy donors. Study-level points and caveats: A prior analysis recorded that most TCR beta V segments were productive about 90% or about 30% of the time. Sequencing likely produced, as an artifact, a cluster of highly shared sequence variants.

Vbeta (60) and Jbeta (13) primers were used in the PCR. Profiling relied on immunoSEQ multiplex PCR, and the TCRdb table lists in-frame clones only, not all of them. Its table records approximately 100,000 clones. Note on this clone: No antigen is known for it.

Germline V CDR1 and CDR2: PRHDT, FYEKMQ (reference sequence). CDR3 length: 14 residues. V lost 3 bases and J lost 4; bases outside the gene matches: 6. The source is a man aged 45 to 65 in good health and CMV-seronegative. The sequencing sample was made of PBMCs. V usage is TRBV13 and J usage is TRBJ2-7; 7 bases align to TRBD2. The CDR3 protein is CASSLGGVMYEQYF. CDR3 nucleotide sequence: TGTGCCAGCAGCTTGGGAGGGGTAATGTACGAGCAGTACTTC.